This T cell receptor beta chain was captured by sequencing in a study of CD8+CD57+ T cells in acquired aplastic anemia. The overall study: Sorted CD4+ plus CD8+ cells gave DNA averaging approximately 3.2 ug.

Germline-derived CDR1 and CDR2 are SGHVS and FQNEAQ. CDR3 length: 12 amino acids. V was pared by 5 bases and J by 7 bases, with 10 bases between. Genomic DNA served as template for TCR beta VDJ and CDR3 profiling. TCRdb reanalysed the reads using MiXCR and keeps one entry per CDR3 protein. This repertoire shows 75,000 to 100,000 distinct CDR3 sequences, 55% to 70% found once; its top ten account for about 60%. Only patients with CD8+CD57+ cell expansion on flow cytometry were chosen for sequencing. The rearrangement links TRBV7-8 to TRBJ2-3, with D possibly being TRBD2 (5 bases). The receptor was derived from a human donor with aplastic anemia. The sample comprised sorted CD4+, CD8+, or CD8+CD57+ T cells (not recorded which) from PBMCs. CDR3 sequence reads: CASSRSGNTQYF. The CDR3 nucleotides read TGTGCCAGCAGCCGATCGGGGAATACGCAGTATTTT.